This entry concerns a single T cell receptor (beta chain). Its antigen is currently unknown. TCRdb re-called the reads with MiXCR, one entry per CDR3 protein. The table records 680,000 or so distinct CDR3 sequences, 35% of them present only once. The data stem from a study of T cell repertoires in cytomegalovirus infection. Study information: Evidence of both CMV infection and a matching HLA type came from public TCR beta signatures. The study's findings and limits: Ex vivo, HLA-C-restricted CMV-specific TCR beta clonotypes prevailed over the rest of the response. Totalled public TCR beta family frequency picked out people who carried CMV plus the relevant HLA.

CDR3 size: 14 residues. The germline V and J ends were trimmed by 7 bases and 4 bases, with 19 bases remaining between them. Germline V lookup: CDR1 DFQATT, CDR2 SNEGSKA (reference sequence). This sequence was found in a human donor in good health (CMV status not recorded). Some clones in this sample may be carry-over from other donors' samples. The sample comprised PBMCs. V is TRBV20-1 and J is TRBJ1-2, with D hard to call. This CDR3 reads CSVKGPAYVYGYTF. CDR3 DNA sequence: TGCAGTGTTAAAGGTCCGGCGTACGTCTATGGCTACACCTTC.